The rows below give T cell receptor beta chains drawn from one sample of a study of OX40 agonist ivuxolimab in advanced cancers. Some clones are missing from TCRdb's copy, which holds only in-frame ones; the method was immunoSEQ multiplex PCR. The sample holds some 96,000 clones; around 91% are singletons and the top ten take 0.15% to 0.2%. Sequencing was performed on CD4+ or CD8+ T cells sorted from blood, taken in a trial of the OX40 agonist ivuxolimab. All receptors derive from an adult with an advanced solid tumor such as melanoma, head and neck, liver or kidney cancer. CDR3s include the opening cysteine and the closing phenylalanine or tryptophan. A D gene is named only where the DNA matches it firmly. The size of a clone is reported for some rows only, either as once, few or many, or as a class for expanded clones.

clone_size,d_call,v_call,j_call,cdr3_nt,cdr3_aa
few,-,TRBV5-4,TRBJ1-1,TGTGCCAGCAGGTTGAAAGCGGACACTGAAGCTTTCTTT,CASRLKADTEAFF
-,TRBD2,TRBV7-3,TRBJ2-1,TGTGCCAGCAGCTTCATAGCGGGCGACAACAATGAGCAGTTCTTC,CASSFIAGDNNEQFF
-,TRBD1,TRBV5-8,TRBJ2-7,TGTGCCTCCGGGGACAGGGTACACGAGCAGTACTTC,CASGDRVHEQYF
once,-,TRBV9,TRBJ1-2,TGTGCCAGCAGCGCAGGAGTTCAGCCCACTAACTATGGCTACACCTTC,CASSAGVQPTNYGYTF
-,TRBD1,TRBV6-1,TRBJ1-5,TGTGCCAGCAGTCGGACAGGGGATCAGCCCCAGCATTTT,CASSRTGDQPQHF
-,TRBD2,TRBV5-6,TRBJ2-5,TGTGCCAGCAGCACAGCGGGACTAGAGACCCAGTACTTC,CASSTAGLETQYF
-,-,TRBV5-1,TRBJ1-5,TGCGCCAGCAGCATAACAGGCGATCAGCCCCAGCATTTT,CASSITGDQPQHF
-,-,TRBV11-2,TRBJ2-1,TGTGCCAGCAGCTTAGTCCTCCCTAACAATGAGCAGTTCTTC,CASSLVLPNNEQFF
once,TRBD1,TRBV4-2,TRBJ1-4,TGTGCCAGCAGCCAGGGACAGAATATTGGAAAACTGTTTTTT,CASSQGQNIGKLFF
-,-,TRBV7-7,TRBJ2-7,TGTGCCAGCAGCCCGCTTTCAGAGGGATCCTACGAGCAGTACTTC,CASSPLSEGSYEQYF
-,-,TRBV5-1,TRBJ1-1,TGCGCCAGCAGCTTGTTGGGACAGAACACTGAAGCTTTCTTT,CASSLLGQNTEAFF
-,-,TRBV6-6,TRBJ1-6,TGTGCCAGCAGCACAGGGTTCTCCTATAATTCACCCCTCCACTTT,CASSTGFSYNSPLHF
-,TRBD1,TRBV4-2,TRBJ2-5,TGTGCCAGCAGCCAGACAGGGGAAGAGACCCAGTACTTC,CASSQTGEETQYF
-,TRBD2,TRBV5-4,TRBJ2-5,TGTGCCAGCAGCTTAGGAATGGCTAGCGGGGAACAAGAGACCCAGTACTTC,CASSLGMASGEQETQYF
-,-,TRBV4-2,TRBJ2-7,TGTGCCAGCAGCCAAGGTGGGACGGACTACGAGCAGTACTTC,CASSQGGTDYEQYF
-,-,TRBV9,TRBJ1-6,TGTGCCAGCAGCACTACAGGGAGAAATTCACCCCTCCACTTT,CASSTTGRNSPLHF
-,TRBD1,TRBV5-4,TRBJ2-3,TGTGCCAGCAGCCCCCGGACAGGGGCTTTCACAGATACGCAGTATTTT,CASSPRTGAFTDTQYF
-,-,TRBV2,TRBJ2-1,TGTGCCAGCAGTGAAGGGGGGTACTACAATGAGCAGTTCTTC,CASSEGGYYNEQFF
-,TRBD2,TRBV28,TRBJ2-3,TGTGCCAGCAGCCCACTAGCGACCACAGATACGCAGTATTTT,CASSPLATTDTQYF
-,TRBD2,TRBV7-6,TRBJ2-7,TGTGCCAGCAGCTTAGGACTAGCGGGAGGGCCGTCGTTATACGAGCAGTACTTC,CASSLGLAGGPSLYEQYF
-,-,TRBV5-6,TRBJ2-1,TGTGCCAGCAGCTTCCGATCCGGGCGGAACAATGAGCAGTTCTTC,CASSFRSGRNNEQFF
-,TRBD1,TRBV6-1,TRBJ1-5,TGTGCCAGCAGGCCGACAGGGGGAGATCAGCCCCAGCATTTT,CASRPTGGDQPQHF
-,-,TRBV30,TRBJ2-2,TGTGCCTGGAGGGGGGAGGGACAACTCACCGGGGAGCTGTTTTTT,CAWRGEGQLTGELFF
-,-,TRBV19,TRBJ2-7,TGTGCCAGTAGTGTCAATCAGGGTTACGAGCAGTACTTC,CASSVNQGYEQYF
-,TRBD2,TRBV25-1,TRBJ2-1,TGTGCCAGCAGTGATCTCCGACTAGCGGGGGTCTACAATGAGCAGTTCTTC,CASSDLRLAGVYNEQFF
-,TRBD1,TRBV7-9,TRBJ2-3,TGTGCCAGCAGCTTCGGGACAGGGAGGTCAGATACGCAGTATTTT,CASSFGTGRSDTQYF
-,-,TRBV6-1,TRBJ1-5,TGTGCCAGCAGTGATGCCCAGCCCCAGCATTTT,CASSDAQPQHF
-,-,TRBV5-4,TRBJ1-6,TGTGCCAGCAGCTTGTTCGGAGGGTCCAATTCACCCCTCCACTTT,CASSLFGGSNSPLHF
once,TRBD1,TRBV19,TRBJ1-2,TGTGCCACCACCTCCCGGGACAGGGCGGCTGGCTACACCTTC,CATTSRDRAAGYTF
-,TRBD1,TRBV4-1,TRBJ2-1,TGCGCCAGCAGCCAAGATCAGGGGGCCAGGTACAATGAGCAGTTCTTC,CASSQDQGARYNEQFF
-,-,TRBV18,TRBJ1-5,TGTGCCAGCTCAGCTTCCGGGGGTGAATCTGGGGGCAATCAGCCCCAGCATTTT,CASSASGGESGGNQPQHF
-,TRBD1,TRBV4-1,TRBJ1-4,TGCGCCAGCAGCCCGGGACAGGGCAATGAAAAACTGTTTTTT,CASSPGQGNEKLFF
once,-,TRBV27,TRBJ2-5,TGTGCCAGCAGTTTATGGAAGAACCAAGAGACCCAGTACTTC,CASSLWKNQETQYF
-,-,TRBV30,TRBJ2-7,TGTGCCTGGGGGGGAACGGCACTTTCCTACGAGCAGTACTTC,CAWGGTALSYEQYF
-,TRBD2,TRBV6-1,TRBJ2-5,TGTGCCAGCAGTGAAGGTTTAGGGCGGGGGGGCTCGGAGACCCAGTACTTC,CASSEGLGRGGSETQYF
-,TRBD2,TRBV7-8,TRBJ2-2,TGTGCCAGCAGCTTAGCGACTAGCGGGAGGACCGGGGAGCTGTTTTTT,CASSLATSGRTGELFF
-,-,TRBV9,TRBJ1-2,TGTGCCAGCAGCGGCAGCGGTAACTATGGCTACACCTTC,CASSGSGNYGYTF
-,-,TRBV7-8,TRBJ2-7,TGTGCCAGCAGCCCGAGTCCCGCGCAGGGGAAGCAGTACTTC,CASSPSPAQGKQYF
-,-,TRBV30,TRBJ1-1,TGTGCCTGGAGTGTAATGAAGAACACTGAAGCTTTCTTT,CAWSVMKNTEAFF
-,TRBD2,TRBV11-2,TRBJ2-5,TGTGCCAGCAGCAGGACTAGCGGCCAAGAGACCCAGTACTTC,CASSRTSGQETQYF
-,-,TRBV2,TRBJ1-5,TGTGCCAGCAGTGGCTCCGGTTGGGGGAGCAATCAGCCCCAGCATTTT,CASSGSGWGSNQPQHF
-,TRBD1,TRBV19,TRBJ1-5,TGTGCCAGTAGTATGGGACAGAGTCCCTATCAGCCCCAGCATTTT,CASSMGQSPYQPQHF
-,TRBD2,TRBV5-4,TRBJ2-1,TGTGCCAGCAGCCGCGGGAGCCAGAATTATTACAATGAGCAGTTCTTC,CASSRGSQNYYNEQFF
-,-,TRBV6-5,TRBJ1-4,TGTGCCAGCAGTTACTCGGGAACTAATGAAAAACTGTTTTTT,CASSYSGTNEKLFF
once,-,TRBV6-5,TRBJ2-5,TGTGCCAGCAGTTACAACTGGGAACGAGAGACCCAGTACTTC,CASSYNWERETQYF
-,-,TRBV2,TRBJ1-3,TGTGCCAGCAGTACTAGCAGTGGTAGCTCTGGAAACACCATATATTTT,CASSTSSGSSGNTIYF
-,TRBD1,TRBV11-3,TRBJ2-3,TGTGCCAGCAGCCCCACGGACAGGGGGGGTACGCAGTATTTT,CASSPTDRGGTQYF
-,-,TRBV10-1,TRBJ1-4,TGCGCCCGAACCTCTGTGGACCGCCTTAATGAAAAACTGTTTTTT,CARTSVDRLNEKLFF